This T cell receptor beta chain was identified during a study of T cell repertoires in cytomegalovirus infection. Overall study: Through public TCR beta signatures, both CMV infection and matching HLA type were indicated.

TCRdb passed the reads through MiXCR, listing each CDR3 protein once. The sample includes about 320,000 distinct CDR3 sequences, 8% to 10% of them seen just once. To note about this clonotype: Its antigen is still unknown.

Trimming cost V 5 bases and J 3 bases, with 14 bases left between them. The germline CDR1 and CDR2 sequences are DFQATT and SNEGSKA (reference sequence). CDR3 size: 13 residues. Whole-study findings and limits: Carriers of CMV and the relevant HLA type were discriminated by public TCR beta frequency. Clonotypes of TCR beta that were HLA-C-restricted and CMV-specific dominated the ex vivo response.

Sequencing was performed on PBMCs. This TCR derives from a human donor in good health (CMV status not recorded). Some clones in this sample may be carry-over from other donors' samples. The genes are TRBV20-1 and TRBJ2-7; D is unresolved. Here the CDR3 reads CSASLPPGYEQYF. The DNA for the CDR3 is TGCAGTGCTTCTCTCCCGCCGGGCTACGAGCAGTACTTC.